Sequencing of this TCR beta chain was carried out in a study of CXCR3-negative and CXCR3-positive naive CD8 T cells (dated by TCRdb to the late 2010s). For the study in its entirety: In total, roughly 140 million TRB reads were obtained, which works out to roughly 1.5 +/- 0.3 million reads per library. Diversity and physicochemical repertoire analyses were performed on around 10 donors pooled from two independent experiments. TRBV-TRBJ cluster analysis included naive subsets from 5 donors and memory cells from 3 donors.

Points on this clonotype: This clone's antigen is unknown.

Each CD8+ T cell subset was flow-sorted in triplicate, and 250,000 to 300,000 cells per subset were placed directly into RLT lysis buffer. Standard density gradient centrifugation was used to isolate peripheral blood mononuclear cells from buffy coats. An RNeasy Mini Kit was used to extract total RNA from the sorted cells. The CDR3, cysteine through phenylalanine, is 16 amino acids long. This entry has no DNA. The germline V gene sets CDR1 to SGHTA and CDR2 to FQGNSA. Broad study findings and their caveats: Freshly isolated PBMCs were used for most assays because CXCR3 expression went down partially after cryopreservation. Similar TRBV-TRBJ usage was shown by naive CXCR3-negative and CXCR3-positive cells from the same donor, whereas distinct patterns were shown by memory cells. Comparably high repertoire diversity was found in both naive subsets, whereas much lower repertoire diversity was found in memory CD8+ T cells. Because surface CD5, which has been linked to self-reactivity in mice, was comparable between naive subsets, TCR interaction strength was also inferred from TRB CDR3 physicochemical properties.

TCRdb records NextSeq 550 as the sequencer. The Human TCR Profiling Kit (MiLaboratory) was used to make UMI-labeled 5' RACE TRB cDNA libraries. The full amount of extracted RNA was used for cDNA synthesis, and the full amount of resulting cDNA was used for PCR amplification. The libraries were made side by side, with each library going through the same number of PCR cycles. The study's processing was this. With a minimum of two reads required per UMI, MIGEC and MiXCR pulled out about 54,000 +/- 9,700 unique UMI-labeled TRB cDNA molecules from each library. On average, each library contained 40,000 +/- 10,000 functional in-frame TRB CDR3 nucleotide clonotypes without stop codons. After each sample was downsampled to 5000 UMI-labeled TRB molecules, VDJtools was used to calculate diversity metrics such as normalized Shannon-Wiener and Chao1. VDJtools computed clonotype-size-weighted physicochemical properties of the central five CDR3 residues: interaction energy, strength, volume and Kidera factor 4. After the reads were reprocessed by TCRdb, one entry was made per CDR3 protein sequence, with no DNA. The V and J calls, along with clone size, are taken from TCRdb and not from the paper's own processing. The table of this sample itemizes 37,000 or so distinct CDR3 sequences. The top ten clonotypes cover about 8.4% of the sample.

Input material: memory CD8+ T cells from blood. This specimen's cell subset or site label, interpreted: conventional CD8+ memory T cells (TMEM), sorted as controls. The sequence is built from TRBV7-2 and TRBJ1-2; TCRdb's assignment of TRBD1 cannot be checked, as there is no DNA. This receptor was obtained from a human donor in good health. Some clones in this sample may be carry-over from other donors' samples. This receptor carries the CDR3 CASSYNHRQGWNGYTF.